The TCR beta chain described here comes from a study of CD8 T cells in ankylosing spondylitis. As for this clonotype: Its antigen is not identified.

Germline lookup yields CDR1 MNHNS and CDR2 SASEGT. This CDR3 spans 16 amino acids. The V end lost 7 bases, the J end lost 2 bases, and 19 bases lay between the germline ends. TCRdb independently ran MiXCR on the 5' RACE reads; one entry per CDR3 protein. Here the sample spans 200,000 to 250,000 distinct CDR3 sequences, about 17% being singletons. Study-level results: Ankylosing spondylitis blood seemed to carry a telltale TCR beta motif made of several highly homologous variants.

The TCR originated in a male donor with ankylosing spondylitis. This rearrangement joins TRBV6-1 to TRBJ2-3; tentative D call: TRBD1 (6 bases). Sequencing input: blood, either unsorted or a sorted T cell fraction (not recorded which). The CDR3 loop is CASNTSTGRNTDTQYF. The CDR3, as DNA: TGTGCCAGCAATACCTCCACAGGGCGTAACACAGATACGCAGTATTTT.